This paragraph reports one TCR beta chain. Its antigen is not identified. Sequencing was performed with immunoSEQ multiplex PCR; in TCRdb, only in-frame clones are kept and a portion is missing. Here the sample spans approximately 33,000 clones, 70% to 75% being singletons. The CDR3 has 13 residues. V lost 2 bases, J lost 3 bases, and 8 bases lay in between. Looked up from germline, CDR1 is SGHVS and CDR2 is FNYEAQ. The sample is drawn from a study of early stage breast cancer tumors. For the study at large: About 70% of the 16 invasive tumors were ER+, PR+ and HER2-. Study-level points and caveats: Blood repertoires resembled normal breast more than tumor.

Sequenced sample: blood. The TCR comes from a person aged 35 to 50 with breast cancer. The rearrangement uses TRBV7-6 and TRBJ2-7, with D unclear. The CDR3 DNA sequence: TGTGCCAGCAGCTTATTAGGTGGCTACGAGCAGTACTTC. Translating gives CASSLLGGYEQYF.